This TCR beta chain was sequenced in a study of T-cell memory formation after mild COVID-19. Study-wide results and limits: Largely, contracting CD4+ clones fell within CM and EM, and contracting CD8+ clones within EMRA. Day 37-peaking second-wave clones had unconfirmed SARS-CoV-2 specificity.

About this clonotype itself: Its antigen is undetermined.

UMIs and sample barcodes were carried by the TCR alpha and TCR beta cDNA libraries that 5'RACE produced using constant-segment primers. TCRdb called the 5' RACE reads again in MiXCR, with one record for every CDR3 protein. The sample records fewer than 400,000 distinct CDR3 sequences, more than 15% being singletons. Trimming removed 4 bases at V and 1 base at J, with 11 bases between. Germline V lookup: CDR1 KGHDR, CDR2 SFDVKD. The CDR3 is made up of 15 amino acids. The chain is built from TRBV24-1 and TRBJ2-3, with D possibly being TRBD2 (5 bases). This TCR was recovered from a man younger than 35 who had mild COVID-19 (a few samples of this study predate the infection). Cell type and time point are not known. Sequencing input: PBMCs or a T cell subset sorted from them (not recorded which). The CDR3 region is CATSETGSGTDTQYF. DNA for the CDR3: TGTGCCACCAGTGAAACGGGGAGCGGCACAGATACGCAGTATTTT.